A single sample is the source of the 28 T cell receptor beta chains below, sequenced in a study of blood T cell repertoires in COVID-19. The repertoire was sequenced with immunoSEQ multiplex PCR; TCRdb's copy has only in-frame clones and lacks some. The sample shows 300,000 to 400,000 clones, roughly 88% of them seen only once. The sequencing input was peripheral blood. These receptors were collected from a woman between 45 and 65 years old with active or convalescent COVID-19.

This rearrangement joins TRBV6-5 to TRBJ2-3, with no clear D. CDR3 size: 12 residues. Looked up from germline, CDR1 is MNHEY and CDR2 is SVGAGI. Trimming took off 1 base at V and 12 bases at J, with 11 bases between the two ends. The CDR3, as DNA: TGTGCCAGCAGTTACTTAGCCCCCCCCCAGTATTTT. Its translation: CASSYLAPPQYF.

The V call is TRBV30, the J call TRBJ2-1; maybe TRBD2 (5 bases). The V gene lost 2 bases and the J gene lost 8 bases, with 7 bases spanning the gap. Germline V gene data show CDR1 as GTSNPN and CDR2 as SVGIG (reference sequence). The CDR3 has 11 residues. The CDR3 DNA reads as TGTGCCTGGAGTAGAGGGTATGAGCAGTTCTTC. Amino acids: CAWSRGYEQFF.

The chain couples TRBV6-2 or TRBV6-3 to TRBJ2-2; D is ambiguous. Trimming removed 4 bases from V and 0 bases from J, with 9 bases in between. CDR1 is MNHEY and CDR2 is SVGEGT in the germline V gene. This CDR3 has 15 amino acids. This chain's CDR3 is CASSLRRSNTGELFF. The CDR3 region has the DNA TGTGCCAGCAGTTTGAGGCGGTCGAACACCGGGGAGCTGTTTTTT.

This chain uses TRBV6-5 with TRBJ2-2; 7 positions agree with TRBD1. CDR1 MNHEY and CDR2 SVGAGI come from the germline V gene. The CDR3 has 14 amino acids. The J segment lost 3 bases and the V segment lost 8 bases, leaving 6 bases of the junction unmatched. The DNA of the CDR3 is TGTGCCAGCTTCTTGACAGGGTACACCGGGGAGCTGTTTTTT. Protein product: CASFLTGYTGELFF.

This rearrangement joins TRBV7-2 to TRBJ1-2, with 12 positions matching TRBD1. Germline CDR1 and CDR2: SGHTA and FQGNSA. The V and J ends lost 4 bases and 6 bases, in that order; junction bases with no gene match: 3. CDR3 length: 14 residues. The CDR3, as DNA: TGTGCCAGCAGCTCAGGGACAGGGGGCGATGGCTACACCTTC. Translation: CASSSGTGGDGYTF.

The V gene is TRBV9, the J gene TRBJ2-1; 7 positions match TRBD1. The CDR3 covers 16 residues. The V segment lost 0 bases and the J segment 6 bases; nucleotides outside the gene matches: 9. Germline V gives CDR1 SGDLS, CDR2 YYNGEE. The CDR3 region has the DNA TGTGCCAGCAGCGTAGTCTATCCCGGGACAGTCAATGAGCAGTTCTTC. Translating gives CASSVVYPGTVNEQFF.

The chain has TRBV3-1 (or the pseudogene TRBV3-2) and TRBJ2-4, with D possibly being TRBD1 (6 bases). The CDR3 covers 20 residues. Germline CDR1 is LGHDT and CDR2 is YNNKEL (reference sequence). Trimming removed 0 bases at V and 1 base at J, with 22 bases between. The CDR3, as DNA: TGTGCCAGCAGCCAAGATAGGGATGTTAAGGGGGAAGAGGCCAAAAACATTCAGTACTTC. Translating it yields CASSQDRDVKGEEAKNIQYF.

CDR3 sequence reads: CASSYFSDTTNQPQHF. In DNA, the CDR3 is TGTGCCAGCAGTTACTTCTCGGACACCACCAATCAGCCCCAGCATTTT. The gene calls are TRBV6-6 and TRBJ1-5, with D possibly TRBD1 on 5 matching bases. The CDR3 is made up of 16 amino acids. The V gene lost 1 base and the J gene lost 3 bases, with 13 bases spanning the gap. CDR1 and CDR2 from the germline V gene are MNHNY and SVGAGI (reference sequence).

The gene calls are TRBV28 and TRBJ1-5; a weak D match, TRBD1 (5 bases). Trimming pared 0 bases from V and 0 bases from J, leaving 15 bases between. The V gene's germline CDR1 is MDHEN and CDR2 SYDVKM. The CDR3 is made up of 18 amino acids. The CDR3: CASSLWAGMEYSNQPQHF. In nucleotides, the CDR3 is TGTGCCAGCAGTTTATGGGCAGGGATGGAATATAGCAATCAGCCCCAGCATTTT.

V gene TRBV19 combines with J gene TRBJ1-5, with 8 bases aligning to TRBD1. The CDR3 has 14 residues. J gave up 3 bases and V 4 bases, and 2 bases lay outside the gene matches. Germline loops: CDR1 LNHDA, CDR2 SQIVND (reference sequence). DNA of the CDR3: TGTGCCAGTAGTAGACAGGGGCTCAATCAGCCCCAGCATTTT. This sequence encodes CASSRQGLNQPQHF.

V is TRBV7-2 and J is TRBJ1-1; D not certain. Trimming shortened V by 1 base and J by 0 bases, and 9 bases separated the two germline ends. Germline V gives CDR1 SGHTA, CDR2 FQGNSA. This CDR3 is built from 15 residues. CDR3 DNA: TGTGCCAGCAGCTTAGTTCAGAATCTGAACACTGAAGCTTTCTTT. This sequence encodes CASSLVQNLNTEAFF.

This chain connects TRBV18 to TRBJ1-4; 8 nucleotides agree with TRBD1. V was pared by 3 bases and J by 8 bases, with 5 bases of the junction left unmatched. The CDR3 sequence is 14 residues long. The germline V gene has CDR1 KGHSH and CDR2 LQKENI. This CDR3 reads CASSPDRVEEKLFF. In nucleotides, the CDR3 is TGTGCCAGCTCACCGGACAGGGTAGAAGAAAAACTGTTTTTT.

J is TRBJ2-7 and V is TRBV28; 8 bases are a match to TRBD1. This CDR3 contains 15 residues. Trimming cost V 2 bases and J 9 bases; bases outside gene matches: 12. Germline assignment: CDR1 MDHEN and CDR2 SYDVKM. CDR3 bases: TGTGCCAGCAGTTTACCACCGACAGGGGTAGGTGCGCAGTACTTC. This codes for CASSLPPTGVGAQYF.

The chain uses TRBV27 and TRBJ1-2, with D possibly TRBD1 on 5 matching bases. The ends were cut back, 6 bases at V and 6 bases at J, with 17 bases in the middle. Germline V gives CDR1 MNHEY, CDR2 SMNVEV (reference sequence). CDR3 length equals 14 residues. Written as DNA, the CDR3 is TGTGCCAGCAGCCGAATCCGGGACTCCCATGGCTACACCTTC. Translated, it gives CASSRIRDSHGYTF.

Here the CDR3 DNA reads TGCAGCGTCACCGGGACTAACCCATTCAATGAGCAGTTCTTC. The encoded protein is CSVTGTNPFNEQFF. The J gene is TRBJ2-1, the V gene TRBV29-1, with 7 bases that match TRBD2. The V segment lost 6 bases and the J segment 6 bases; nucleotides outside the gene matches: 11. Germline CDR1 reads SQVTM; CDR2 reads ANQGSEA. The length of the CDR3 is 14 residues.

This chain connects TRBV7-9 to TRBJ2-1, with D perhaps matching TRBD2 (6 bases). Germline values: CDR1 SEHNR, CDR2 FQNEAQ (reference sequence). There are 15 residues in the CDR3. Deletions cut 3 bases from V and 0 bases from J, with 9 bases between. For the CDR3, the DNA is TGTGCCAGCAGCTTGCAGGGAGGCTCCTACAATGAGCAGTTCTTC. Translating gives CASSLQGGSYNEQFF.

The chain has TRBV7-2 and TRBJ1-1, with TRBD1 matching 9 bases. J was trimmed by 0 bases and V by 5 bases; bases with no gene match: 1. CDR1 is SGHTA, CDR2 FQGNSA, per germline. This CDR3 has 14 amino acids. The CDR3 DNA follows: TGTGCCAGCAGCGGACAGGGGTTGAACACTGAAGCTTTCTTT. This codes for CASSGQGLNTEAFF. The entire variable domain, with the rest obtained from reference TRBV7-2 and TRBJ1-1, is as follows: GAGVSQSPSNKVTEKGKDVELRCDPISGHTALYWYRQSLGQGLEFLIYFQGNSAPDKSGLPSDRFSAERTGGSVSTLTIQRTQQEDSAVYLCASSGQGLNTEAFFGQGTRLTVV.

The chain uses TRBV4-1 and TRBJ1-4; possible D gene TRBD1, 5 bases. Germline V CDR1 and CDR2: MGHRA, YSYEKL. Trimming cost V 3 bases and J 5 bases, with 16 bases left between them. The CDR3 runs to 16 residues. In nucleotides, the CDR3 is TGCGCCAGCAGCCACACTAGAGTGGGGGGAAATGAAAAACTGTTTTTT. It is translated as CASSHTRVGGNEKLFF.

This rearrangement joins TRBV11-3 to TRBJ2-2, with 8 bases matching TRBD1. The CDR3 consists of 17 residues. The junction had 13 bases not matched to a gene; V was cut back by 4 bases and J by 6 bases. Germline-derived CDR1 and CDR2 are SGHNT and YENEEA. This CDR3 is CASSSRSPGGKAGELFF. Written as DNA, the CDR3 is TGTGCCAGCAGCTCGAGGTCCCCAGGGGGCAAGGCCGGGGAGCTGTTTTTT.

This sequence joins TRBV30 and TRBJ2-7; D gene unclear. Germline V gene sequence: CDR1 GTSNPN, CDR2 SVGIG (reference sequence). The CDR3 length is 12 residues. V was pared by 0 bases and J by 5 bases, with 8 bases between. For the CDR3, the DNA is TGTGCCTGGAGTGTAAGCCCCCACGAGCAGTACTTC. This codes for CAWSVSPHEQYF.

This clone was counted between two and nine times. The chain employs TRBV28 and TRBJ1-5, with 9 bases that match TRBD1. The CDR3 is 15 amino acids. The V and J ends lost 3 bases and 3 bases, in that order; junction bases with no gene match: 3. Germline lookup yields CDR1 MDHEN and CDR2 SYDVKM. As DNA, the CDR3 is TGTGCCAGCAGTTTCGGGGACAGGGTCAATCAGCCCCAGCATTTT. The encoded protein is CASSFGDRVNQPQHF.

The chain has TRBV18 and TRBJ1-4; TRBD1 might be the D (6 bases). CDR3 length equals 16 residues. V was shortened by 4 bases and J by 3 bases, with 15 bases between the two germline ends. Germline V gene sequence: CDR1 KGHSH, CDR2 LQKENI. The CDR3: CASSRSGRTANEKLFF. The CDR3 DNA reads TGTGCCAGCTCACGTTCAGGGCGGACAGCTAATGAAAAACTGTTTTTT. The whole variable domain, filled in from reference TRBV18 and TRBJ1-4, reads NAGVMQNPRHLVRRRGQEARLRCSPMKGHSHVYWYRQLPEEGLKFMVYLQKENIIDESGMPKERFSAEFPKEGPSILRIQQVVRGDSAAYFCASSRSGRTANEKLFFGSGTQLSVL.

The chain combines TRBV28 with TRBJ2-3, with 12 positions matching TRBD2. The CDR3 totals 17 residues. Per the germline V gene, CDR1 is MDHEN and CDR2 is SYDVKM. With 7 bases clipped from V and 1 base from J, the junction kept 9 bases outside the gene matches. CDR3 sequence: CASTGLAGGPGTDTQYF. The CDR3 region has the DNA TGTGCCAGCACGGGGCTAGCGGGAGGGCCTGGCACAGATACGCAGTATTTT.

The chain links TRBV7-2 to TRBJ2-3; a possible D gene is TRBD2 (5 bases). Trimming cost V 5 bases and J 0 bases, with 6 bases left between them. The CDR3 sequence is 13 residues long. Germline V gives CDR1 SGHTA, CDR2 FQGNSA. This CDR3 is CASSGSSTDTQYF. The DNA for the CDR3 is TGTGCCAGCAGCGGGAGTAGCACAGATACGCAGTATTTT.

CDR3 loop: CASRYRQNSPLHF. CDR3 DNA sequence: TGTGCCAGCAGGTACCGACAGAATTCACCCCTCCACTTT. This chain joins TRBV7-2 and TRBJ1-6, with D perhaps TRBD1 (5 bases). V lost 6 bases to trimming and J lost 7 bases, with 10 bases between them. Per the germline V gene, CDR1 is SGHTA and CDR2 is FQGNSA. This CDR3 comprises 13 residues.

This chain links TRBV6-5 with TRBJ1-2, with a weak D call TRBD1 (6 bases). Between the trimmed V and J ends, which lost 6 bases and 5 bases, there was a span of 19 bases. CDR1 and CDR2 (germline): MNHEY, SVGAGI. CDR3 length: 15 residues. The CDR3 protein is CASRTGHSLWYGYTF. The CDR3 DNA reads TGTGCCAGCAGAACGGGACATTCTCTTTGGTATGGCTACACCTTC.

The CDR3 region has the DNA TGCGCCAGCAGCCAAGATTTTGGACAGGGCTACGAGCAGTACTTC. This codes for CASSQDFGQGYEQYF. This chain uses TRBV4-1 with TRBJ2-7; 8 bases map to TRBD1. From germline, CDR1 is MGHRA and CDR2 YSYEKL. This CDR3 has 15 amino acids. V shed 0 bases, J shed 3 bases, and the junction held 4 bases outside the gene matches.

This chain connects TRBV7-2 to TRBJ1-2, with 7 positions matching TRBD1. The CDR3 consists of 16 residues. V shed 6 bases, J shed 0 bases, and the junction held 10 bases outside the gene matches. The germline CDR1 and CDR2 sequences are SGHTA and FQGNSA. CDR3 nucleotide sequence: TGTGCCAGCAGGACGGGACAGAAATCTTCTAACTATGGCTACACCTTC. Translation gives CASRTGQKSSNYGYTF. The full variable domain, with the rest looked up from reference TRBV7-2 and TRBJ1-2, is GAGVSQSPSNKVTEKGKDVELRCDPISGHTALYWYRQSLGQGLEFLIYFQGNSAPDKSGLPSDRFSAERTGGSVSTLTIQRTQQEDSAVYLCASRTGQKSSNYGYTFGSGTRLTVV.